These 25 T cell receptor beta chains came from one sample sequenced in a study of T cells in localized non-small cell lung cancer. Sequencing used immunoSEQ multiplex PCR; TCRdb keeps in-frame clones, though not all of them. The sample has 70,000 to 80,000 clones, 88% seen once. The starting material was peripheral blood, obtained before any cancer treatment. The receptors were gathered from a woman aged 35 to 69 with stage I squamous cell lung carcinoma.

This chain uses TRBV13 with TRBJ2-7; TRBD1 is a possible D gene (6 bases). Germline CDR1 PRHDT, CDR2 FYEKMQ (reference sequence). V lost 5 bases, J lost 7 bases, and 12 bases lay in between. The CDR3 is 12 residues long. CDR3 nucleotides: TGTGCCAGCAGCCACAGGGCTAGAGAGCAGTACTTC. Amino acid sequence: CASSHRAREQYF.

The CDR3 here is CSGGRMSGEAGELFF. CDR3 nucleotide sequence: TGCAGCGGGGGGAGGATGTCAGGAGAGGCCGGGGAGCTGTTTTTT. The rearrangement links TRBV29-1 to TRBJ2-2, with TRBD2 as a possible D gene (6 bases). The V end lost 7 bases, the J end lost 6 bases, and 21 bases lay between the germline ends. CDR1 and CDR2 (germline): SQVTM, ANQGSEA. This CDR3 is 15 amino acids long.

The rearrangement joins TRBV5-1 to TRBJ1-2; no firm D call. V lost 5 bases and J 4 bases, leaving 15 bases between the germline ends. The CDR3 consists of 14 residues. In germline, CDR1 is SGHRS, CDR2 YFSETQ. CDR3: CASSEDQLGYGYTF. The CDR3 DNA reads TGCGCCAGCAGTGAGGACCAGTTAGGCTATGGCTACACCTTC.

The chain joins TRBV10-2 to TRBJ1-2, with 10 bases matching TRBD1. V gave up 6 bases and J gave up 4 bases; unmatched junction bases: 8. From germline, CDR1 is WSHSY and CDR2 SAAADI. The CDR3 has 15 amino acids. CDR3 sequence (DNA): TGCGCCAGCAGGGAAGGACAGGGGGGAGGCTATGGCTACACCTTC. Its protein product is CASREGQGGGYGYTF.

The V call is TRBV5-1, the J call TRBJ2-7; 7 bases agree with TRBD2. The CDR3 is 14 amino acids. V dropped 3 bases and J dropped 2; count of bases not matched to a gene: 5. Per the germline V gene, CDR1 is SGHRS and CDR2 is YFSETQ. The CDR3: CASSSSGPPYEQYF. The CDR3 nucleotides are TGCGCCAGCAGCTCTAGCGGACCCCCCTACGAGCAGTACTTC.

This chain connects TRBV14 to TRBJ1-6; D is unresolved. Germline assignment: CDR1 SGHDN and CDR2 FVKESK. V shed 1 base and J shed 6 bases, with 10 bases lying between them. This CDR3 has 15 amino acids. CDR3 sequence: CASSQAGYGNSPLHF. Here the CDR3 DNA reads TGTGCCAGCAGCCAAGCAGGCTACGGTAATTCACCCCTCCACTTT.

The count of this clone is one. This sequence joins TRBV29-1 and TRBJ1-1; a possible D gene is TRBD1 (5 bases). The CDR3 sequence is 13 residues long. V was trimmed by 4 bases and J by 0 bases, leaving 9 bases between them. In germline, CDR1 is SQVTM, CDR2 ANQGSEA. The CDR3 DNA sequence: TGCAGCGTTGGAGAGGGGATGAACACTGAAGCTTTCTTT. Translation: CSVGEGMNTEAFF.

The chain uses TRBV29-1 and TRBJ1-2; D gene uncertain. This CDR3 spans 11 amino acids. V gave up 3 bases and J gave up 3 bases, with 5 bases separating them. CDR1 SQVTM and CDR2 ANQGSEA come from the germline V gene. Here the CDR3 reads CSVELDYGYTF. The DNA of the CDR3 is TGCAGCGTTGAGTTGGACTATGGCTACACCTTC.

This chain joins TRBV19 and TRBJ1-5, with no clear D. This CDR3 is built from 16 residues. Trimming took 3 bases from V and 3 from J, leaving 15 bases between them. Germline CDR1 reads LNHDA; CDR2 reads SQIVND (reference sequence). The CDR3 DNA is TGTGCCAGTAGTATCTGGAGGGATTGGCCCAATCAGCCCCAGCATTTT. This encodes CASSIWRDWPNQPQHF. The whole variable domain, filled in from reference TRBV19 and TRBJ1-5, reads DGGITQSPKYLFRKEGQNVTLSCEQNLNHDAMYWYRQDPGQGLRLIYYSQIVNDFQKGDIAEGYSVSREKKESFPLTVTSAQKNPTAFYLCASSIWRDWPNQPQHFGDGTRLSIL.

In nucleotides, the CDR3 is TGTGCCAGCAGTTTATCCGCTAGCGGGGGGCTAGCCGGCGATACGCAGTATTTT. It yields the protein CASSLSASGGLAGDTQYF. The chain has TRBV27 and TRBJ2-3, with TRBD2 matching 11 bases. CDR1 is MNHEY, CDR2 SMNVEV, per germline (reference sequence). This CDR3 region has 18 residues. Trimming took 0 bases from V and 6 from J; bases not matched to a gene: 11.

The chain is built from TRBV5-4 and TRBJ1-2; TRBD1 aligns across 7 bases. The CDR3 length is 17 residues. The J segment lost 3 bases and the V segment lost 4 bases, leaving 15 bases of the junction unmatched. CDR1 and CDR2 (germline): SGHNT, YYREEE (reference sequence). The CDR3 region is CASSPRATGERDYGYTF. The CDR3 DNA reads TGTGCCAGCAGCCCTCGGGCTACAGGGGAGAGGGACTATGGCTACACCTTC.

The rearrangement uses TRBV6-5 and TRBJ1-4; 7 bases fit TRBD1. CDR3 length: 13 residues. Germline CDR1 is MNHEY and CDR2 is SVGAGI. V lost 5 bases, J lost 7 bases, and 4 bases stayed unmatched. The CDR3 region has the DNA TGTGCCAGCAGTGACAGGGTTGGTGAAAAACTGTTTTTT. This gives the protein CASSDRVGEKLFF.

The genes are TRBV5-1 and TRBJ2-7, with D hard to call. Per germline, CDR1 SGHRS and CDR2 YFSETQ. CDR3 length: 14 amino acids. V shed 0 bases and J shed 6 bases, with 13 bases lying between them. CDR3 DNA: TGCGCCAGCAGCTTGGGCAGTACGTGGGGCGAGCAGTACTTC. This sequence encodes CASSLGSTWGEQYF.

The chain joins TRBV5-4 to TRBJ2-5, with 10 bases aligning to TRBD2. V gave up 4 bases and J gave up 4 bases; unmatched junction bases: 7. The CDR3 has 15 amino acids. Germline V CDR1 and CDR2: SGHNT, YYREEE (reference sequence). CDR3 residues: CASSVAGGRGETQYF. CDR3 in DNA: TGTGCCAGCAGCGTAGCGGGGGGAAGAGGAGAGACCCAGTACTTC.

The gene calls are TRBV9 and TRBJ1-1; no definite D call. The CDR3 is made up of 14 amino acids. CDR1 SGDLS and CDR2 YYNGEE come from the germline V gene. Between the trimmed V and J ends, which lost 2 bases and 4 bases, there was a span of 12 bases. CDR3 sequence: CASSVLGGSTEAFF. For the CDR3, the DNA is TGTGCCAGCAGCGTTTTGGGTGGTAGCACTGAAGCTTTCTTT.

The V and J genes are TRBV7-9 and TRBJ2-6; 9 bases are shared with TRBD1. Germline trimming cut 4 bases from V and 2 bases from J; bases unmatched to any gene: 6. The length of the CDR3 is 17 residues. Germline CDR1 and CDR2: SEHNR and FQNEAQ (reference sequence). This CDR3 reads CASSSGQGYAGANVLTF. The CDR3 nucleotides read TGTGCCAGCAGCTCGGGACAGGGTTACGCTGGGGCCAACGTCCTGACTTTC.

V and J are TRBV7-2 and TRBJ1-1, with unresolved D. CDR3 length: 13 amino acids. The germline V and J ends were trimmed by 6 bases and 4 bases, with 12 bases remaining between them. Looked up from germline, CDR1 is SGHTA and CDR2 is FQGNSA. Here the CDR3 reads CASSNRAPTEAFF. CDR3 DNA sequence: TGTGCCAGCAGTAACAGAGCCCCCACTGAAGCTTTCTTT.

This clone occurred a few times. The chain employs TRBV5-5 and TRBJ1-1; 9 nucleotides line up with TRBD1. With V trimmed by 0 bases and J by 4 bases, 1 base remained unmatched. Germline V lookup: CDR1 SGHKS, CDR2 YYEKEE (reference sequence). The CDR3 spans 14 residues. The CDR3 here is CASSLVTGGTEAFF. The CDR3 region has the DNA TGTGCCAGCAGCTTGGTGACAGGGGGCACTGAAGCTTTCTTT.

The chain combines TRBV10-3 with TRBJ1-1, with TRBD1 matching over 7 bases. This CDR3 region has 16 residues. Per the germline V gene, CDR1 is ENHRY and CDR2 is SYGVKD. V was pared by 5 bases and J by 5 bases, with 14 bases of the junction left unmatched. The CDR3 DNA reads as TGTGCCATCAGTTCTAAGGGGGACAGCCGGGGGACTGAAGCTTTCTTT. Translating gives CAISSKGDSRGTEAFF.

V is TRBV2 and J is TRBJ1-1; 8 nucleotides align to TRBD1. The V and J ends lost 6 bases and 1 base, in that order; junction bases with no gene match: 10. Germline CDR1 SNHLY, CDR2 FYNNEI. CDR3 length: 16 residues. The CDR3 loop reads CASRRDRGPWNTEAFF. In DNA form, the CDR3 reads TGTGCCAGCAGGAGAGACAGGGGCCCCTGGAACACTGAAGCTTTCTTT.

The chain links TRBV30 to TRBJ2-1; weak D call: TRBD2 (6 bases). V lost 0 bases, J lost 2 bases, and 8 bases lay in between. The CDR3 sequence is 14 residues long. Germline lookup yields CDR1 GTSNPN and CDR2 SVGIG (reference sequence). The DNA of the CDR3 is TGTGCCTGGAGTGTTGGGGGGACCTACAATGAGCAGTTCTTC. Translation gives CAWSVGGTYNEQFF.

The V call is TRBV6-5, the J call TRBJ2-7; D not resolved. Germline V gene data show CDR1 as MNHEY and CDR2 as SVGAGI. The V gene lost 6 bases and the J gene lost 4 bases, with 10 bases spanning the gap. This CDR3 is 12 amino acids long. Here the CDR3 reads CASSALGYEQYF. For the CDR3, the DNA is TGTGCCAGCAGCGCTCTAGGATACGAGCAGTACTTC.

The chain joins TRBV5-4 to TRBJ1-1, with 9 nucleotides matching TRBD1. CDR3 length equals 14 residues. V dropped 4 bases and J dropped 6; count of bases not matched to a gene: 7. CDR1 is SGHNT and CDR2 is YYREEE in the germline V gene (reference sequence). CDR3 DNA sequence: TGTGCCAGCAGCCTCATACAGGGGGCGTCTGAAGCTTTCTTT. This encodes CASSLIQGASEAFF.

V usage is TRBV30 and J usage is TRBJ1-4, with a weak D call TRBD1 (6 bases). The CDR3 totals 14 residues. CDR1 and CDR2 (germline): GTSNPN, SVGIG (reference sequence). V was cut by 3 bases and J by 8 bases, with 16 bases left in between. This chain's CDR3 is CAWRSLGGGEKLFF. The CDR3 DNA follows: TGTGCCTGGAGGAGTTTAGGGGGAGGAGAAAAACTGTTTTTT.

Comments on this clone: In the same sample, other DNA sequences code for this CDR3. This chain connects TRBV18 to TRBJ1-6; 11 bases line up with TRBD1. The junction had 3 bases not matched to a gene; V was cut back by 2 bases and J by 9 bases. Germline CDR1 and CDR2: KGHSH and LQKENI. The CDR3 is 15 amino acids. The CDR3 loop is CASSPGTGGSSPLHF. Here the CDR3 DNA reads TGTGCCAGCTCACCAGGGACAGGGGGTAGTTCACCCCTCCACTTT.